The 10 T cell receptor beta chains reported below all come from one sample, sequenced in a study of CD8+ T cells in alopecia areata. Following extraction, RNA underwent reverse transcription to cDNA, which served as the sequencing template. Produced via immunoSEQ multiplex PCR; TCRdb's table is partial and in-frame only. The table includes about 42,000 clones, just under 95% detected once. This sample's treatment: oral pan-JAK inhibitor, 5-10 mg twice daily. The source material was CD8+ T cells sorted from blood, sampled at week 24, from a patient treated with tofacitinib. Receptor source: a human donor with alopecia areata.

The chain is built from TRBV5-1 and TRBJ2-7, with D perhaps TRBD2 (5 bases). Germline V gives CDR1 SGHRS, CDR2 YFSETQ. V lost 0 bases to trimming and J lost 2 bases, with 9 bases between them. The CDR3 loop spans 14 amino acids. The CDR3 is CASSLGGQTYEQYF. In DNA, the CDR3 is TGCGCCAGCAGCTTGGGCGGGCAAACCTACGAGCAGTACTTC.

The chain employs TRBV7-9 and TRBJ2-5; D is unresolved. The tail of the sequence fits TRBJ2-7 better, so the J call may be wrong. Germline values: CDR1 SEHNR, CDR2 FQNEAQ (reference sequence). The CDR3 totals 18 residues. Written as DNA, the CDR3 is TGTGCCAGCAGCTCCCCGACGAGCTTAATCCTTAGCTCCTACGAGCAGTACTTC. Translation gives CASSSPTSLILSSYEQYF.

The chain carries TRBV29-1 and TRBJ2-5, with D maybe TRBD2 (5 bases). Deletions cut 0 bases from V and 5 bases from J, with 22 bases between. The germline gives CDR1 SQVTM, CDR2 ANQGSEA. The length of the CDR3 is 17 residues. As DNA, the CDR3 is TGCAGCGTTGAAGAAGGAGACACCTATAGAGGGAAGGAGACCCAGTACTTC. Translated, it gives CSVEEGDTYRGKETQYF.

V and J are TRBV7-9 and TRBJ2-7; D is undetermined. V was clipped by 0 bases and J by 2 bases, with 11 bases between them. The CDR3 is 15 amino acids. CDR1 and CDR2 (germline): SEHNR, FQNEAQ (reference sequence). Here the CDR3 reads CASSLAGDLTYEQYF. The CDR3 nucleotides are TGTGCCAGCAGCTTAGCAGGTGACTTAACCTACGAGCAGTACTTC. The complete variable domain, with remaining parts taken from reference TRBV7-9 and TRBJ2-7, reads DTGVSQNPRHKITKRGQNVTFRCDPISEHNRLYWYRQTLGQGPEFLTYFQNEAQLEKSRLLSDRFSAERPKGSFSTLEIQRTEQGDSAMYLCASSLAGDLTYEQYFGPGTRLTVT.

The V call is TRBV7-9, the J call TRBJ1-1, with D possibly being TRBD1 (6 bases). Germline V gene sequence: CDR1 SEHNR, CDR2 FQNEAQ (reference sequence). V was clipped by 8 bases and J by 3 bases, with 16 bases between them. The CDR3 length is 14 residues. The DNA for the CDR3 is TGTGCCAGCGACCAGGGGATGGTGTACACTGAAGCTTTCTTT. It codes for CASDQGMVYTEAFF.

The chain joins TRBV29-1 to TRBJ1-1; the D is unclear. The CDR3 extends over 11 amino acids. CDR1 SQVTM and CDR2 ANQGSEA come from the germline V gene. Trimming pared 7 bases from V and 7 bases from J, leaving 13 bases between. The CDR3 is CSALEGIEAFF. The CDR3 DNA sequence: TGCAGCGCCTTGGAAGGGATTGAAGCTTTCTTT.

The V gene is TRBV7-9, the J gene TRBJ1-1; 7 bases match TRBD1. Trimming removed 5 bases from V and 7 bases from J; junction bases left unmatched: 4. The CDR3 is made up of 12 amino acids. Germline CDR1 and CDR2: SEHNR and FQNEAQ (reference sequence). The CDR3 here is CASSAGTDEAFF. For the CDR3, the DNA is TGTGCCAGCAGCGCCGGGACAGATGAAGCTTTCTTT.

V and J are TRBV10-3 and TRBJ2-7; the D call may be TRBD1 or TRBD2 (5 bases each). There are 14 residues in the CDR3. CDR1 is ENHRY and CDR2 is SYGVKD in the germline V gene. Trimming took off 2 bases at V and 1 base at J, with 9 bases between the two ends. The CDR3 bases are TGTGCCATCAGTGAGGTGGGACCATCCTACGAGCAGTACTTC. It specifies CAISEVGPSYEQYF.

The rearrangement joins TRBV7-9 to TRBJ2-2; no firm D call. The V and J ends lost 0 bases and 0 bases respectively, with 11 bases between them. Germline loops: CDR1 SEHNR, CDR2 FQNEAQ (reference sequence). This CDR3 spans 17 amino acids. The CDR3 DNA follows: TGTGCCAGCAGCTTAGCGGGAAATGGGCCGAACACCGGGGAGCTGTTTTTT. Encoded protein: CASSLAGNGPNTGELFF.

This clone was counted only a few times. The chain is built from TRBV29-1 and TRBJ2-1; D ambiguous. CDR3 length: 15 residues. Per germline, CDR1 SQVTM and CDR2 ANQGSEA. The V end lost 2 bases, the J end lost 3 bases, and 14 bases lay between the germline ends. The CDR3 region is CSVEYRTSYYNEQFF. CDR3 DNA: TGCAGCGTTGAATACCGAACTTCCTACTACAATGAGCAGTTCTTC.